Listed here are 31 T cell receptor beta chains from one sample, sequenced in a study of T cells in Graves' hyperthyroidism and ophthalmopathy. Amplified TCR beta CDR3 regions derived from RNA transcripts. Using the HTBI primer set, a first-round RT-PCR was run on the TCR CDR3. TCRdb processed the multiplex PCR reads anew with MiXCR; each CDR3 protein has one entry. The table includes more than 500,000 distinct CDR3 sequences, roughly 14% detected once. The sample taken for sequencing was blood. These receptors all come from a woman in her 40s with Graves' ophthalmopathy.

The CDR3 reads CASSLRLGQGLNTEAFF. The CDR3 DNA reads as TGTGCCAGCAGCCTTCGCCTGGGACAGGGGCTGAACACTGAAGCTTTCTTT. The chain links TRBV11-2 to TRBJ1-1; TRBD1 agrees at 10 bases. Germline CDR1 SGHAT, CDR2 FQNNGV. With 5 bases clipped from V and 0 bases from J, the junction kept 9 bases outside the gene matches. The CDR3 sequence is 17 residues long.

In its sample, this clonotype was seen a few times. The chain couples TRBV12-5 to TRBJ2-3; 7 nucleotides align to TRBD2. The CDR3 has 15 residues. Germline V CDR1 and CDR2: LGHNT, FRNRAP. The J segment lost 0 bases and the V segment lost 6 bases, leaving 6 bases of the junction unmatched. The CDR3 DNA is TGTGCTAGTGGGACCGGGACTATTAGCACAGATACGCAGTATTTT. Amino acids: CASGTGTISTDTQYF.

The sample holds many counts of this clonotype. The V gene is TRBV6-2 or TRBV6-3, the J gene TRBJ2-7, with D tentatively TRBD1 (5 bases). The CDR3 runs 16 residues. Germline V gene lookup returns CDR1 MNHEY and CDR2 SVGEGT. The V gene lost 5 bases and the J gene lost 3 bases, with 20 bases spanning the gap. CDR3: CASSTPTDILYYEQYF. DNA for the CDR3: TGTGCCAGCAGTACGCCGACAGACATCCTCTACTACGAGCAGTACTTC.

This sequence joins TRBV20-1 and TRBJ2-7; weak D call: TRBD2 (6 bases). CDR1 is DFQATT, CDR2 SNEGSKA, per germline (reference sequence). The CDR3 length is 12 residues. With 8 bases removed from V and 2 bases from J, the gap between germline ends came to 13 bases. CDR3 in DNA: TGCAGTCCCTGGGGGGTTACCTACGAGCAGTACTTC. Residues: CSPWGVTYEQYF.

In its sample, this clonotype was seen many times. DNA for the CDR3: TGTGCCAGCAGTTTGGGACAGGGGATCCACGAGCAGTACTTC. Translated: CASSLGQGIHEQYF. The chain combines TRBV12-3 or TRBV12-4 with TRBJ2-7; TRBD1 matches 10 bases. This CDR3 has 14 residues. After removal of 3 bases from V and 5 bases from J, the junction contained 4 bases not matched to a gene.

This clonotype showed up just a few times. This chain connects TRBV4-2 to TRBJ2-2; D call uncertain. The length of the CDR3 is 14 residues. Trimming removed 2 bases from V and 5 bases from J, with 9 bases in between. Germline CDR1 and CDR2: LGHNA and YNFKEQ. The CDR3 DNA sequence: TGTGCCAGCAGCCAAAGGGATCTAACCGGGGAGCTGTTTTTT. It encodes CASSQRDLTGELFF.

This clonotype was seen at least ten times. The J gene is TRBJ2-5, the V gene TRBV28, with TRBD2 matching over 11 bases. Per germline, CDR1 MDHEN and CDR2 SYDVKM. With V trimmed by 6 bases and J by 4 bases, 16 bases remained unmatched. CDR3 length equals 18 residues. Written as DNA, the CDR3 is TGTGCCAGCAGAGAGCCTACCAGACTAGCGGGGTGGGGAGAGACCCAGTACTTC. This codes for CASREPTRLAGWGETQYF.

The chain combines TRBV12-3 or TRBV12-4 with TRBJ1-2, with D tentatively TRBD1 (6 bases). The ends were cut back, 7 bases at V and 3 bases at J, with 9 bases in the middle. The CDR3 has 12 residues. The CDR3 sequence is CASTRTDYGYTF. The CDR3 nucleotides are TGTGCCAGCACCAGGACAGACTATGGCTACACCTTC.

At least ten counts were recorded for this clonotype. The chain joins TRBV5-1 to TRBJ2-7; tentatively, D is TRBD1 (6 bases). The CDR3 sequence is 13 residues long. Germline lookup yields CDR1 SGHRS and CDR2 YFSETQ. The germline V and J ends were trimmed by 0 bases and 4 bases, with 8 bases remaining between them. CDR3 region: CASSLEGVYEQYF. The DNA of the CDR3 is TGCGCCAGCAGCTTGGAGGGGGTTTACGAGCAGTACTTC.

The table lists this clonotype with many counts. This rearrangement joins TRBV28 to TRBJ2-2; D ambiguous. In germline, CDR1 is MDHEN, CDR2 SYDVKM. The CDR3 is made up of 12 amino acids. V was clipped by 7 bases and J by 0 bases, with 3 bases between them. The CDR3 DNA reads TGTGCCAGCATTTCGAACACCGGGGAGCTGTTTTTT. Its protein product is CASISNTGELFF.

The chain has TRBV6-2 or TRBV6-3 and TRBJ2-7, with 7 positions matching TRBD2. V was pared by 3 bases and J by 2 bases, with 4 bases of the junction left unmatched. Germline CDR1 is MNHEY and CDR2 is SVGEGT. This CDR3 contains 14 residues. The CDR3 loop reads CASSYPSGTYEQYF. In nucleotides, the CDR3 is TGTGCCAGCAGTTATCCTAGCGGTACCTACGAGCAGTACTTC.

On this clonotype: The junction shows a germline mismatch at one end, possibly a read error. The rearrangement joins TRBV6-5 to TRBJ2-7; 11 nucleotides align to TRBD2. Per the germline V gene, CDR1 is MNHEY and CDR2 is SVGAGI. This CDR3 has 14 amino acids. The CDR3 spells CASSYSLAGDEQCF. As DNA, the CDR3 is TGTGCCAGCAGTTATTCACTAGCGGGAGACGAGCAGTGCTTC.

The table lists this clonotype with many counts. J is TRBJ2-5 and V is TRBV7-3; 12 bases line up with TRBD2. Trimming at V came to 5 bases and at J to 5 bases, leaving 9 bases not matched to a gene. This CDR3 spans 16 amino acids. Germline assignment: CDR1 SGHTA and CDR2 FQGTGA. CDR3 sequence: CASSPLAGGPLETQYF. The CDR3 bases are TGTGCCAGCAGCCCTCTAGCGGGAGGGCCACTTGAGACCCAGTACTTC.

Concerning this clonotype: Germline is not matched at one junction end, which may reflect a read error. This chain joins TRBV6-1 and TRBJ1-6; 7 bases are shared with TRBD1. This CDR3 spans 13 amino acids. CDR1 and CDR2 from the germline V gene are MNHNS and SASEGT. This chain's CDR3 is CASSKAGGSPLHF. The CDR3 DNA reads TGTGCCAGCAGTAAAGCAGGGGGATCACCCCTCCACTTT.

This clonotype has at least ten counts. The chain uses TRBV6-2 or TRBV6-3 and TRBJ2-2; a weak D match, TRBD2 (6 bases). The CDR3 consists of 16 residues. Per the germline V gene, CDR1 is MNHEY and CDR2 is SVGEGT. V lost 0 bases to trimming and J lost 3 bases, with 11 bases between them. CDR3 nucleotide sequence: TGTGCCAGCAGTTACTCCCGGGAGCTTGACACCGGGGAGCTGTTTTTT. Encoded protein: CASSYSRELDTGELFF.

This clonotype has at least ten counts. In nucleotides, the CDR3 is TGTGCCAGCAGTTCCCGGGAGCCATTTTACGAGCAGTACTTC. Amino acid sequence: CASSSREPFYEQYF. The V gene is TRBV5-6, the J gene TRBJ2-7; D perhaps matches TRBD2 (6 bases). CDR1 is SGHDT and CDR2 is YYEEEE in the germline V gene. Trimming removed 5 bases at V and 4 bases at J, with 16 bases between. CDR3 length: 14 amino acids.

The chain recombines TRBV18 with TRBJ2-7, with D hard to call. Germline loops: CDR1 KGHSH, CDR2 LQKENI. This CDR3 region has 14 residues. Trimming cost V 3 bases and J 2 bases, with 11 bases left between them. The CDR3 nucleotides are TGTGCCAGCTCACCGGTTCTGGGAACCTACGAGCAGTACTTC. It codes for CASSPVLGTYEQYF.

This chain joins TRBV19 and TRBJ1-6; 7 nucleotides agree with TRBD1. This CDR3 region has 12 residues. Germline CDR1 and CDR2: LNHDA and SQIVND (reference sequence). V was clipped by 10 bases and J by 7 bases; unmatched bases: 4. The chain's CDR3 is CATADRNSPLHF. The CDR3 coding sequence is TGTGCCACCGCGGACAGGAATTCACCCCTCCACTTT. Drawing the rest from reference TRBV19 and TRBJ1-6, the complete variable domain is DGGITQSPKYLFRKEGQNVTLSCEQNLNHDAMYWYRQDPGQGLRLIYYSQIVNDFQKGDIAEGYSVSREKKESFPLTVTSAQKNPTAFYLCATADRNSPLHFGNGTRLTVT.

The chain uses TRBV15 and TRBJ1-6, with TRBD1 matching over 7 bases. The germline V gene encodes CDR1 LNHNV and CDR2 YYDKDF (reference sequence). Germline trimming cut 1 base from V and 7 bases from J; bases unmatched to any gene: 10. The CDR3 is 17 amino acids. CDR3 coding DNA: TGTGCCACCAGCAGAGCGGCGGGGCAGGGGGACAATTCACCCCTCCACTTT. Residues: CATSRAAGQGDNSPLHF.

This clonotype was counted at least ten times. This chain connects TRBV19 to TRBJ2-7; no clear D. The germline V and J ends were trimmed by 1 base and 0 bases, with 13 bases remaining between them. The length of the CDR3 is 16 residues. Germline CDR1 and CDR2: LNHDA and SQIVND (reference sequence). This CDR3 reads CASSIAGRPSSYEQYF. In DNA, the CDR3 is TGTGCCAGTAGTATAGCCGGACGACCCAGCTCCTACGAGCAGTACTTC. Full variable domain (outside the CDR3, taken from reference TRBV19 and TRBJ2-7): DGGITQSPKYLFRKEGQNVTLSCEQNLNHDAMYWYRQDPGQGLRLIYYSQIVNDFQKGDIAEGYSVSREKKESFPLTVTSAQKNPTAFYLCASSIAGRPSSYEQYFGPGTRLTVT.

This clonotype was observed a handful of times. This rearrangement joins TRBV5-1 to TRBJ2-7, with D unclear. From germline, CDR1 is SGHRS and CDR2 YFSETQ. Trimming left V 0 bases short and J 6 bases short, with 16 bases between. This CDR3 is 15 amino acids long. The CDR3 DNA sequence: TGCGCCAGCAGCTTGGGCCTTCAACCTCCATCCGAGCAGTACTTC. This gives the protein CASSLGLQPPSEQYF.

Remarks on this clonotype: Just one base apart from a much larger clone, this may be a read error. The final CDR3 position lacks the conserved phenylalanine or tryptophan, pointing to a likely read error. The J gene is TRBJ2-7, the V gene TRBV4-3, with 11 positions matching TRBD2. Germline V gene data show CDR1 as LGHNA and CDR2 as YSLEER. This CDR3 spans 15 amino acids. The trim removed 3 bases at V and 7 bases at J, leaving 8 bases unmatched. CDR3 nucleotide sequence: TGCGCCAGCAGCCATAAAACTAGCGGGAGTGGTGAGCAGTACTCC. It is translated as CASSHKTSGSGEQYS.

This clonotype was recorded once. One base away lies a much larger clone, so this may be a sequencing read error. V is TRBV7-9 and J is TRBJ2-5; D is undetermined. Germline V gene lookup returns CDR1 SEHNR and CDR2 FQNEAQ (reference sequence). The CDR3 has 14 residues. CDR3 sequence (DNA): TGTGCCATCAGCTTAGAGCGCCTGCCTTGGACCCAGTACTTC. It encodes CAISLERLPWTQYF.

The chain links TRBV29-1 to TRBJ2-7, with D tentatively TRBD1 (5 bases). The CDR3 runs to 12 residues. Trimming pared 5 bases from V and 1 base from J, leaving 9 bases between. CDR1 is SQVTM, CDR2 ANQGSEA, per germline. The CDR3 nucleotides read TGCAGCGTTTTTGGGGCTTCCTACGAGCAGTACTTC. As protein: CSVFGASYEQYF.

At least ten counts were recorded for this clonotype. The CDR3 nucleotides are TGCGCCAGCAGCTTGGCCCCTAGTGAGCAGTTCTTC. Its translation: CASSLAPSEQFF. The V gene is TRBV5-1, the J gene TRBJ2-1; D gene unclear. Germline values: CDR1 SGHRS, CDR2 YFSETQ. This CDR3 has 12 amino acids. The V end was cut by 0 bases, the J end by 9 bases, with 7 bases between.

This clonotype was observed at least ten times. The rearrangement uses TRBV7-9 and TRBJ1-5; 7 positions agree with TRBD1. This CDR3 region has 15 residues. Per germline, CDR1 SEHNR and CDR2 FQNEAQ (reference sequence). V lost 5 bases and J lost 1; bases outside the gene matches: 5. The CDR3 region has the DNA TGTGCCAGCAGCCCCCGACAGGGAAGCAATCAGCCCCAGCATTTT. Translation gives CASSPRQGSNQPQHF.

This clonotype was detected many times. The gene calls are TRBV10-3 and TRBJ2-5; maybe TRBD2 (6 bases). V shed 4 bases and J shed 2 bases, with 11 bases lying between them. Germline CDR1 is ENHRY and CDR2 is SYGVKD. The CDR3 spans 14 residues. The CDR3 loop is CAISAPSGQETQYF. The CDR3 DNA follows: TGTGCCATCAGTGCACCCAGCGGGCAAGAGACCCAGTACTTC.

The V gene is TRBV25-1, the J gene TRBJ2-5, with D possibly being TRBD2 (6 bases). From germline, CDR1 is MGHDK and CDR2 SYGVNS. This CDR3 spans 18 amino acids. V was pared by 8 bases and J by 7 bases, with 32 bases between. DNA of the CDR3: TGTGCCAGCGACCCTGGCGGGGAAACAGGCCGATTCGGAGTGACCCAGTACTTC. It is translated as CASDPGGETGRFGVTQYF.

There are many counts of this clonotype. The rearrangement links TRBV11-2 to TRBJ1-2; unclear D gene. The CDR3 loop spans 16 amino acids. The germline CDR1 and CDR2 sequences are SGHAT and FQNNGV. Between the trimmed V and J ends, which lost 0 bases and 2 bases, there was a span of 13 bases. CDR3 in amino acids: CASSLEAGTTNYGYTF. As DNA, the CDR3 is TGTGCCAGCAGCTTAGAGGCAGGAACGACAAACTATGGCTACACCTTC. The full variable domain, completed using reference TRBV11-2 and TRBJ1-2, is EAGVAQSPRYKIIEKRQSVAFWCNPISGHATLYWYQQILGQGPKLLIQFQNNGVVDDSQLPKDRFSAERLKGVDSTLKIQPAKLEDSAVYLCASSLEAGTTNYGYTFGSGTRLTVV.

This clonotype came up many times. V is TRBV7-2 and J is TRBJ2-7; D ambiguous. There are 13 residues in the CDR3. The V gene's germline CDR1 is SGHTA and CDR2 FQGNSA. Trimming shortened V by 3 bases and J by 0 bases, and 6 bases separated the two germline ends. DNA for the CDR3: TGTGCCAGCAGCTTTTACTACTCCTACGAGCAGTACTTC. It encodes CASSFYYSYEQYF. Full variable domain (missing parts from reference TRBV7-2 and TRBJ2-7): GAGVSQSPSNKVTEKGKDVELRCDPISGHTALYWYRQSLGQGLEFLIYFQGNSAPDKSGLPSDRFSAERTGGSVSTLTIQRTQQEDSAVYLCASSFYYSYEQYFGPGTRLTVT.

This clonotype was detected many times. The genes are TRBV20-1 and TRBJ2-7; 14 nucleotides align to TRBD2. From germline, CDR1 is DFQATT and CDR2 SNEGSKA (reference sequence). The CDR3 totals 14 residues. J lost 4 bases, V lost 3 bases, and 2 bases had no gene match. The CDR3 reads CSASRLAGGYEQYF. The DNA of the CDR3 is TGCAGTGCTAGTCGACTAGCGGGAGGGTACGAGCAGTACTTC.